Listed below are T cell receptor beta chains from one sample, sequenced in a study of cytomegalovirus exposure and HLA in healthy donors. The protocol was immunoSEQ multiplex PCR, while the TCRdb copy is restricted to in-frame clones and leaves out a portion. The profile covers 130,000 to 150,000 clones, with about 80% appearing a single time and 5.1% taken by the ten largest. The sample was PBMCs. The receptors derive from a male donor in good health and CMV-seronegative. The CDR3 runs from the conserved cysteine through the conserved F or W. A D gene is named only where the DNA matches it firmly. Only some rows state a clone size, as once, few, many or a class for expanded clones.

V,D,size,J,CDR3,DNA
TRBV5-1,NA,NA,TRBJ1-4,CASRRDIQGEKLFF,TGCGCCAGCAGAAGGGACATACAAGGTGAAAAACTGTTTTTT
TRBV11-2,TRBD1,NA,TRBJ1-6,CASSARQGVDSPLHF,TGTGCCAGCAGCGCAAGACAGGGGGTGGATTCACCCCTCCACTTT
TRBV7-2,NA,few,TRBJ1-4,CASSLTPTQAHNEKLFF,TGTGCCAGCAGCTTAACTCCCACTCAGGCCCATAATGAAAAACTGTTTTTT
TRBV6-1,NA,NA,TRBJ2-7,CASSEARGYEQYF,TGTGCCAGCAGTGAAGCGCGGGGCTACGAGCAGTACTTC
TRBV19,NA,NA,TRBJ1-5,CASEVVASNQPQHF,TGTGCCAGCGAAGTAGTTGCTAGCAATCAGCCCCAGCATTTT
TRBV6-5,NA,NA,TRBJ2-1,CASRGYAYNEQFF,TGTGCCAGTCGGGGGTACGCCTACAATGAGCAGTTCTTC
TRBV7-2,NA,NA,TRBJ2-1,CASSLTPGPNNEQFF,TGTGCCAGCAGCTTAACCCCAGGGCCAAACAATGAGCAGTTCTTC
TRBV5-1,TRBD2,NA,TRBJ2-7,CASSFGGGVKEQYF,TGCGCCAGCAGCTTCGGCGGGGGGGTTAAGGAGCAGTACTTC
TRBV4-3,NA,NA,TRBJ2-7,CASSQASGSSYEQYF,TGCGCCAGCAGCCAAGCCTCAGGAAGCTCCTACGAGCAGTACTTC
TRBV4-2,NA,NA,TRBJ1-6,CASSQVKLDSPLHF,TGTGCCAGCAGCCAAGTTAAGCTGGATTCACCCCTCCACTTT
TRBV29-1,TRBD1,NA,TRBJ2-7,CSVPKGGTGSYEQYF,TGCAGCGTGCCCAAAGGGGGGACAGGTTCGTACGAGCAGTACTTC
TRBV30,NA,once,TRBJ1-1,CAWSTVRVAGRKTEAFF,TGTGCCTGGTCCACTGTGAGGGTTGCAGGCCGGAAGACTGAAGCTTTCTTT
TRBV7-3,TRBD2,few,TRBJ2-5,CASSFREGETQYF,TGTGCCAGCAGCTTTAGGGAGGGAGAGACCCAGTACTTC
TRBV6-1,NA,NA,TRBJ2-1,CASSATNNEQFF,TGTGCCAGCAGTGCAACTAACAATGAGCAGTTCTTC
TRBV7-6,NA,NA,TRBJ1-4,CASRSGQGDEKLFF,TGTGCCAGCAGGTCAGGGCAAGGGGATGAAAAACTGTTTTTT
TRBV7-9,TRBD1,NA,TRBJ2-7,CASSPPPGTGPNYEQYF,TGTGCCAGCAGCCCACCCCCTGGGACAGGCCCTAATTACGAGCAGTACTTC
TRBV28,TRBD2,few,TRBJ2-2,CASSLLFLVGREGPTGELFF,TGTGCCAGCAGTTTATTATTTTTGGTTGGCAGGGAGGGTCCCACCGGGGAGCTGTTTTTT
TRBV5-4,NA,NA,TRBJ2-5,CASSLTISKTQYF,TGTGCCAGCAGCTTAACCATCAGTAAGACCCAGTACTTC
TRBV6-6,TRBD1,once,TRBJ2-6,CASSLDRGAGANVLTF,TGTGCCAGCAGCCTTGACAGGGGAGCCGGGGCCAACGTCCTGACTTTC
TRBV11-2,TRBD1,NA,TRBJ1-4,CASSFLGTGTEKLFF,TGTGCCAGCAGCTTCTTAGGGACAGGGACCGAAAAACTGTTTTTT
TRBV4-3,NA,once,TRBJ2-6,CASSQDRFGGANVLTF,TGCGCCAGCAGCCAAGATCGTTTCGGGGGGGCCAACGTCCTGACTTTC
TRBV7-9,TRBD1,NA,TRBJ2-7,CASSQGQGISYEQYF,TGTGCCAGCAGCCAGGGACAGGGGATCTCCTACGAGCAGTACTTC
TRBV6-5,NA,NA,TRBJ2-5,CASKGNRQETQYF,TGTGCCAGCAAGGGAAACAGGCAAGAGACCCAGTACTTC
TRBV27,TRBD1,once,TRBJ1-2,CASSLTRDSPYGYTF,TGTGCCAGCAGTTTAACCCGGGACAGCCCCTATGGCTACACCTTC
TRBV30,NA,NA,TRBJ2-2,CAWSGYSQANTGELFF,TGTGCCTGGAGTGGCTATTCCCAGGCGAACACCGGGGAGCTGTTTTTT
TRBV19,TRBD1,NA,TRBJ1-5,CASSSGTGISNQPQHF,TGTGCCAGTAGCTCCGGGACAGGGATAAGCAATCAGCCCCAGCATTTT
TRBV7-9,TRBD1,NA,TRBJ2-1,CASSFSDRVYNEQFF,TGTGCCAGCAGCTTCTCGGACAGGGTTTACAATGAGCAGTTCTTC
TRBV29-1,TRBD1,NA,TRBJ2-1,CSAGTGNSEQFF,TGCAGCGCTGGGACAGGGAACAGCGAGCAGTTCTTC
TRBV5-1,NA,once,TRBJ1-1,CASSPDGQLNTEAFF,TGCGCCAGCAGCCCGGATGGACAATTGAACACTGAAGCTTTCTTT
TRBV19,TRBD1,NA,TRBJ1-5,CASSQGEDQPQHF,TGTGCCAGTAGTCAGGGGGAGGATCAGCCCCAGCATTTT
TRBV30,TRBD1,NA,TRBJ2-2,CAWSVGQGWEGELFF,TGTGCCTGGAGTGTCGGACAGGGTTGGGAGGGGGAGCTGTTTTTT
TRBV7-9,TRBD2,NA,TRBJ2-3,CASSLAGGDTQYF,TGTGCCAGCAGCTTAGCGGGAGGGGATACGCAGTATTTT
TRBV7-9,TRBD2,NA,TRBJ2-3,CASSFGGGTQYF,TGTGCCAGCAGCTTTGGGGGGGGTACGCAGTATTTT
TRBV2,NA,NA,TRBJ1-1,CASIQNTEAFF,TGTGCCAGCATTCAGAACACTGAAGCTTTCTTT
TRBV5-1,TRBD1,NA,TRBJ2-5,CASSRRDRGETQYF,TGCGCCAGCAGCCGCCGGGACAGAGGAGAGACCCAGTACTTC
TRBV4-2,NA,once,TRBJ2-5,CASSASRGSQETQYF,TGTGCCAGCAGCGCAAGTCGGGGTAGTCAAGAGACCCAGTACTTC
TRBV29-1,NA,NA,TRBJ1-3,CSVESRVGNTIYF,TGCAGCGTTGAATCAAGAGTAGGAAACACCATATATTTT
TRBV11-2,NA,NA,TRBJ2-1,CASSLRRTEREQFF,TGTGCCAGCAGCTTACGCAGGACAGAACGTGAGCAGTTCTTC
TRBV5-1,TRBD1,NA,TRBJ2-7,CASGLGTGGDEQYF,TGCGCCAGCGGTCTGGGGACAGGGGGCGACGAGCAGTACTTC
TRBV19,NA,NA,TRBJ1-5,CASSIDRDYQPQHF,TGTGCCAGTAGTATAGACAGGGACTATCAGCCCCAGCATTTT
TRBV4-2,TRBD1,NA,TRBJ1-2,CASSQSSGQVYGYTF,TGTGCCAGCAGCCAATCCTCCGGACAGGTTTATGGCTACACCTTC
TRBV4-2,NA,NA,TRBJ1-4,CASSPLGGSNEKLFF,TGTGCCAGCAGCCCCCTGGGGGGTTCTAATGAAAAACTGTTTTTT
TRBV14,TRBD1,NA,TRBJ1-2,CASSQTWTGGGYTF,TGTGCCAGCAGCCAAACCTGGACAGGGGGAGGCTACACCTTC
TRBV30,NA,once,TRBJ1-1,CVSPAGWGQGGAFF,TGTGTCTCGCCGGCAGGTTGGGGGCAGGGTGGCGCTTTCTTT